The text below deals with one T cell receptor (beta chain). Its specificity is not known. Treatment described: some 20 received Ad26.COV2.S at low or high dose, single or two shots; roughly five received placebo; per-sample allocation not given. Samples came from day 63 after the first vaccine or placebo injection. In Boston, the donor was an adult between 18-55 years of age. Vaccination used an Ad26 vector expressing Wuhan-strain SARS-CoV-2 spike. These data belong to a study of Ad26.COV2.S vaccination and SARS-CoV-2 variants. At the level of the study: The study gave Ad26.COV2.S intramuscularly, once or twice 56 days apart.

Study-wide results and caveats: Total T cell responses, in the TCR breadth and depth analyses, may have been underestimated.

This table comes from immunoSEQ multiplex PCR, and its TCRdb copy is limited to in-frame clones, with some not included. The repertoire consists of 300,000 to 350,000 clones, with just under 85% occurring once and the leading ten covering roughly 2%. V was pared by 4 bases and J by 5 bases, with 5 bases of the junction left unmatched. Germline lookup yields CDR1 LGHDT and CDR2 YNNKEL (reference sequence). This CDR3 spans 16 amino acids. The sequencing used peripheral blood, collected in a trial of Ad26.COV2.S vaccine versus placebo. The sequence derives from a person aged 18-60 years who received the Ad26.COV2.S COVID-19 vaccine or a placebo. The chain couples TRBV3-1 (or the pseudogene TRBV3-2) to TRBJ2-3, with 14 bases lining up with TRBD2. CDR3: CASSRRLAGGIDTQYF. The CDR3 DNA is TGTGCCAGCAGCCGGCGACTAGCGGGGGGGATAGATACGCAGTATTTT.